This T cell receptor (beta chain) was sequenced for a study of regulatory T cells in long-lasting Graves disease. Looking at the study overall: Prior antithyroid drug treatment in newly diagnosed Graves' patients lasted under 3 months.

Germline CDR1 KGHSH, CDR2 LQKENI. The CDR3 covers 11 residues. V lost 6 bases and J 6 bases, leaving 9 bases between the germline ends. This clonotype was detected ten times or more. Regarding time point: newly diagnosed GD, antithyroid drugs for less than 3 months. Preparation of the TCR library used RNA extracted from PBMCs. Arm-PCR with iRepertoire HTBI primers amplified the CDR3 regions for these TCR beta libraries. From the multiplex PCR reads, TCRdb called clonotypes with MiXCR, one entry per CDR3 protein. This table has 350,000 to 500,000 distinct CDR3 sequences, less than 20% appearing once. These data were also reused for a study on T cells in Graves' hyperthyroidism and ophthalmopathy. This second study notes: Most thyroid clonotypes that were expanded above 0.001 also turned up in blood. Stable hyperthyroidism and ophthalmopathy were separated using 13 V-J signatures.

The chain combines TRBV18 with TRBJ2-7; tentatively, D is TRBD2 (5 bases). The clonotype comes from a woman aged 25-40 years with Graves disease. The sequencing here drew on peripheral blood mononuclear cells (PBMCs), taken at new diagnosis, from a patient treated with antithyroid drugs. The CDR3 region is CASSGVGEQYF. Written as DNA, the CDR3 is TGTGCCAGCTCCGGGGTCGGCGAGCAGTACTTC.